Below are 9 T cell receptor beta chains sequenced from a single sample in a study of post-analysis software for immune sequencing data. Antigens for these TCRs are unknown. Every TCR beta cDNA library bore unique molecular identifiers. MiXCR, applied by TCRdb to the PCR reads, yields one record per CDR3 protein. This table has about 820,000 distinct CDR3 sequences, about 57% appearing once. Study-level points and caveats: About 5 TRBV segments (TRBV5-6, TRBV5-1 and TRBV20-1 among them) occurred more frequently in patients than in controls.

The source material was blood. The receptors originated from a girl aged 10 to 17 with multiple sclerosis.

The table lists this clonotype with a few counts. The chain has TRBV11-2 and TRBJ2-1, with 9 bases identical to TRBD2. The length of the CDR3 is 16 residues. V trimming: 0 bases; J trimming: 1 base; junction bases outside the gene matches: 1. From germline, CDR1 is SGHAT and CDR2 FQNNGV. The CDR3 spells CASSLETSGSYNEQFF. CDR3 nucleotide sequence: TGTGCCAGCAGCTTAGAGACTAGCGGATCCTACAATGAGCAGTTCTTC.

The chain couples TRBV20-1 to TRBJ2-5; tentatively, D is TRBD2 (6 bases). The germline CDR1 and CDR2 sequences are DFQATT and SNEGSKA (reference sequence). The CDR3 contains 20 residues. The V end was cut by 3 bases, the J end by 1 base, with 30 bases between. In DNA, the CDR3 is TGCAGTGCTAGGGGACGACCGGGACTCTCGAGTTCTTGGAGCCAAGAGACCCAGTACTTC. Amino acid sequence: CSARGRPGLSSSWSQETQYF.

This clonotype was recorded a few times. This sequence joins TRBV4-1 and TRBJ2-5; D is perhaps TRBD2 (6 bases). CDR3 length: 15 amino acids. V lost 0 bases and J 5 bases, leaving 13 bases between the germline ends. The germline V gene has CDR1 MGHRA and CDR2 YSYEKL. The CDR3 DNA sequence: TGCGCCAGCAGCCAAGAGGATCTAGCGAGGGAGACCCAGTACTTC. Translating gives CASSQEDLARETQYF.

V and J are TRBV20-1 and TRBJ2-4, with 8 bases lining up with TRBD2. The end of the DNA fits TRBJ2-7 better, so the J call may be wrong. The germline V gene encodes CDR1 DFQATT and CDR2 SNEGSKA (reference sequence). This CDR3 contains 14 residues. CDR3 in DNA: TGCAGTGCTAGAGTGGGCGCGGGAGGAGACGAGCAGTACTTC. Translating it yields CSARVGAGGDEQYF.

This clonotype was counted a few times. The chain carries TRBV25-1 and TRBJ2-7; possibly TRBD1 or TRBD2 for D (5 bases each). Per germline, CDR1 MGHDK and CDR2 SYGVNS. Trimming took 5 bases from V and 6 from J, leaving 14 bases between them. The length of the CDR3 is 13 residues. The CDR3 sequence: CASSSAGRVEQYF. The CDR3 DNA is TGTGCCAGCAGTTCCGCAGGGCGGGTCGAGCAGTACTTC.

Here the CDR3 reads CASRNSGVQETQYF. CDR3 bases: TGTGCCAGCAGAAACAGCGGTGTCCAAGAGACCCAGTACTTC. The chain joins TRBV12-3 or TRBV12-4 to TRBJ2-5; D perhaps matches TRBD2 (5 bases). The CDR3 runs 14 residues. V dropped 6 bases and J dropped 1 base, with 12 bases sitting between them.

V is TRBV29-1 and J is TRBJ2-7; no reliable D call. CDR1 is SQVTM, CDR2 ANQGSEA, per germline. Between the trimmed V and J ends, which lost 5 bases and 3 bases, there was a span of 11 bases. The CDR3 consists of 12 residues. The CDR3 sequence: CSVKGGSYEQYF. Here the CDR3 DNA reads TGCAGCGTTAAGGGTGGAAGCTACGAGCAGTACTTC.

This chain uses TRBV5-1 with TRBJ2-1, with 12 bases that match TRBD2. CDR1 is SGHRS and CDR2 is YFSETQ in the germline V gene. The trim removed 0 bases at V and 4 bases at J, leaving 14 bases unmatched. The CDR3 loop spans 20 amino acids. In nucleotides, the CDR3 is TGCGCCAGCAGCTTGGAAGGTCTAGCGGGGGGGGACGTCTCTTACAATGAGCAGTTCTTC. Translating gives CASSLEGLAGGDVSYNEQFF. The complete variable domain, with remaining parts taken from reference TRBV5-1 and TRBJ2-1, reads KAGVTQTPRYLIKTRGQQVTLSCSPISGHRSVSWYQQTPGQGLQFLFEYFSETQRNKGNFPGRFSGRQFSNSRSEMNVSTLELGDSALYLCASSLEGLAGGDVSYNEQFFGPGTRLTVL.

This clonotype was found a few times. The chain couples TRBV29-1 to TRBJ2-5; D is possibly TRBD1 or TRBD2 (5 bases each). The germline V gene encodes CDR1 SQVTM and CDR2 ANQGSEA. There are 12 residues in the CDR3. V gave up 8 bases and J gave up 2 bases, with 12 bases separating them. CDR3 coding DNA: TGCAGCACGGGACGGGGACAAGAGACCCAGTACTTC. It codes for CSTGRGQETQYF. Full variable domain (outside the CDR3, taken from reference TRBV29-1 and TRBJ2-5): SAVISQKPSRDICQRGTSLTIQCQVDSQVTMMFWYRQQPGQSLTLIATANQGSEATYESGFVIDKFPISRPNLTFSTLTVSNMSPEDSSIYLCSTGRGQETQYFGPGTRLLVL.